The T cell receptor (beta chain) under discussion was sequenced for a study of blood T cell repertoires in COVID-19. The method was immunoSEQ multiplex PCR; TCRdb's version includes in-frame clones alone and lacks a portion of them. Among fewer than 600,000 clones listed, 80% to 90% were seen once. Trimming removed 6 bases from V and 2 bases from J, with 4 bases in between. CDR1 and CDR2 from the germline V gene are SNHLY and FYNNEI. This CDR3 is built from 11 residues. This chain connects TRBV2 to TRBJ2-5, with no clear D. This receptor was taken from a man between 18 and 29 years old with COVID-19, enrolled during active disease. The source material was peripheral blood. The CDR3 DNA sequence: TGTGCCAGCAGCGTACAAGAGACCCAGTACTTC. It yields the protein CASSVQETQYF.